This T cell receptor beta chain was observed in a study of control samples from healthy donors and cancer patients. Some clones are missing from TCRdb's copy, which holds only in-frame ones; the method was immunoSEQ multiplex PCR. The table shows some 120,000 clones, with approximately 89% occurring only once. Trimming took off 0 bases at V and 1 base at J, with 4 bases between the two ends. The V gene's germline CDR1 is SGHRS and CDR2 YFSETQ. The CDR3 is 13 residues long. Sequencing was carried out using blood. This receptor was obtained from a man aged 55 to 70 in good health. The rearrangement joins TRBV5-1 to TRBJ2-5; D is unresolved. CDR3 sequence (DNA): TGCGCCAGCAGCTTGGACAGCCAAGAGACCCAGTACTTC. Its protein is CASSLDSQETQYF.